Listed below are T cell receptor beta chains from one sample, sequenced in a study of blood T cell repertoires in COVID-19. The assay was immunoSEQ multiplex PCR, and TCRdb's table has in-frame clones only and misses some. The repertoire has 200,000 or so clones, under 90% of them found once; the top ten carry under 12%. The source material was peripheral blood. The origin of the receptors is a woman older than 75 with COVID-19, enrolled during active disease. CDR3s include the opening cysteine and the closing phenylalanine or tryptophan. The D gene is left open where the match is weak. For some rows the clone size is stated as once, few or many, or as a class when expanded; others skip it.

>TRBJ2-1|TRBV18|.|.
CASSPIQDTEQFF
TGTGCCAGCTCACCGATACAGGACACTGAGCAGTTCTTC
>TRBJ1-5|TRBV2|TRBD1|.
CASRGDRGTGQPQHF
TGTGCCAGCAGGGGGGACAGGGGAACGGGGCAGCCCCAGCATTTT
>TRBJ2-1|TRBV24-1|.|.
CATSGTPNEQFF
TGTGCCACCAGTGGGACACCGAATGAGCAGTTCTTC
>TRBJ1-5|TRBV10-3|TRBD1|.
CAISADRTNQPQHF
TGTGCCATCAGCGCGGACAGGACGAATCAGCCCCAGCATTTT
>TRBJ2-2|TRBV2|TRBD2|.
CASRGRLAASSGELFF
TGTGCCAGCAGGGGGAGACTAGCGGCGTCCTCTGGGGAGCTGTTTTTT
>TRBJ2-7|TRBV19|TRBD1|.
CASSPTGGGEQYF
TGTGCCAGTAGCCCCACAGGGGGCGGCGAGCAGTACTTC
>TRBJ1-4|TRBV18|TRBD1|.
CASSPDRANEKLFF
TGTGCCAGCTCACCGGACAGGGCTAATGAAAAACTGTTTTTT
>TRBJ2-1|TRBV9|TRBD1|few
CASSLTGGAPNEQFF
TGTGCCAGCAGCCTTACAGGGGGCGCACCCAATGAGCAGTTCTTC
>TRBJ2-3|TRBV7-2|TRBD2|few
CASSFSGLRTDTQYF
TGTGCCAGCAGTTTTAGCGGGCTACGCACAGATACGCAGTATTTT
>TRBJ2-1|TRBV10-2|TRBD1|once
CASSADRTSYNEQFF
TGCGCCAGCAGTGCGGACAGGACCTCCTACAATGAGCAGTTCTTC
>TRBJ1-6|TRBV14|TRBD1|.
CASSQFNLWGQGSYNSPLHF
TGTGCCAGCAGCCAATTTAACTTGTGGGGACAGGGGTCCTATAATTCACCCCTCCACTTT
>TRBJ2-2|TRBV5-4|.|.
CASSQRQGYTGELFF
TGTGCCAGCAGCCAGCGCCAGGGTTACACCGGGGAGCTGTTTTTT
>TRBJ1-4|TRBV5-1|TRBD1|.
CASSLVGTGEEKLFF
TGCGCCAGCAGTCTAGTTGGGACAGGGGAGGAAAAACTGTTTTTT
>TRBJ2-1|TRBV2|.|.
CASSLLSAYNEQFF
TGTGCCAGCAGCCTACTTTCGGCCTACAATGAGCAGTTCTTC
>TRBJ1-2|TRBV6-5|TRBD1|.
CASSVNRGDYGYTF
TGTGCCAGCAGCGTTAACAGGGGGGACTATGGCTACACCTTC